The T cell receptor (beta chain) described here comes from a study of T cells in Graves' hyperthyroidism and ophthalmopathy. Trimming shortened V by 2 bases and J by 9 bases, and 14 bases separated the two germline ends. The CDR3 totals 14 residues. The germline V gene encodes CDR1 MNHNS and CDR2 SASEGT. What was amplified from RNA transcripts were TCR beta CDR3 regions. TCR CDR3 regions were first amplified by RT-PCR with HTBI primers. Each CDR3 protein gets one entry after TCRdb re-called the multiplex PCR reads with MiXCR. The table shows roughly 240,000 distinct CDR3 sequences, with less than 20% occurring only once. This clonotype was picked up many times. The antigen remains unidentified. Findings of the study overall: Most clonotypes expanded in the thyroid (above 0.001) were also present in blood.

Uncontrolled infection, other autoimmune disease, pregnancy or lactation led to exclusion. From under 12 ml of fresh peripheral blood, PBMCs were isolated. This clonotype was obtained from a woman aged 18-29 years with Graves' ophthalmopathy. The material sequenced was blood. The chain couples TRBV6-1 to TRBJ2-1, with D unresolved. CDR3 nucleotides: TGTGCCAGCAGTGAACGGCAGCCGCGCGGTGAGCAGTTCTTC. As protein: CASSERQPRGEQFF.